Listed here are 12 T cell receptor beta chains from one sample, sequenced in a study of siplizumab effects on memory and regulatory T cells. TCRdb's copy holds only in-frame clones and misses some; the assay was immunoSEQ multiplex PCR. The profile shows about 120,000 clones, about 94% of them singletons. The sequenced material came from non-Treg CD4+ T cells sorted from blood. The receptor source for this set is a human donor in good health.

V and J are TRBV6-5 and TRBJ2-1, with 7 bases identical to TRBD1. Germline V gene sequence: CDR1 MNHEY, CDR2 SVGAGI. With 2 bases clipped from V and 6 bases from J, the junction kept 4 bases outside the gene matches. This CDR3 has 14 residues. This CDR3 is CASSYRQGINEQFF. The CDR3 nucleotides are TGTGCCAGCAGTTACCGACAGGGTATCAATGAGCAGTTCTTC.

This chain joins TRBV10-3 and TRBJ2-6; 7 bases line up with TRBD1. Germline trimming cut 5 bases from V and 3 bases from J; bases unmatched to any gene: 10. Germline V gene data show CDR1 as ENHRY and CDR2 as SYGVKD. This CDR3 is built from 17 residues. The CDR3 region is CAISSGTVVFGANVLTF. CDR3 in DNA: TGTGCCATCAGTTCCGGGACAGTAGTCTTTGGGGCCAACGTCCTGACTTTC.

The chain links TRBV7-9 to TRBJ2-1; D uncertain. The CDR3 has 11 residues. The germline CDR1 and CDR2 sequences are SEHNR and FQNEAQ (reference sequence). V was trimmed by 5 bases and J by 6 bases, leaving 5 bases between them. CDR3 region: CASSPGNEQFF. The DNA of the CDR3 is TGTGCCAGCAGCCCGGGCAATGAGCAGTTCTTC.

The chain is built from TRBV7-9 and TRBJ1-1; perhaps TRBD1 as D (5 bases). With 3 bases removed from V and 2 bases from J, the gap between germline ends came to 10 bases. CDR3 length: 14 amino acids. Germline loops: CDR1 SEHNR, CDR2 FQNEAQ (reference sequence). The CDR3, as DNA: TGTGCCAGCAGCTTTTTACAGGTAAACACTGAAGCTTTCTTT. This translates into CASSFLQVNTEAFF.

The rearrangement uses TRBV5-1 and TRBJ1-2; D may be TRBD1 (5 bases). Trimming took off 0 bases at V and 8 bases at J, with 14 bases between the two ends. The CDR3 runs 14 residues. The germline gives CDR1 SGHRS, CDR2 YFSETQ. For the CDR3, the DNA is TGCGCCAGCAGCTTGGCTGGGGGGGTCGAGGGCTACACCTTC. Its translation: CASSLAGGVEGYTF.

This chain joins TRBV28 and TRBJ1-1, with D maybe TRBD1 (6 bases). From germline, CDR1 is MDHEN and CDR2 SYDVKM. V was pared by 6 bases and J by 0 bases, with 14 bases between. The length of the CDR3 is 15 residues. CDR3 in amino acids: CASRGQGFMNTEAFF. CDR3 coding DNA: TGTGCCAGCAGAGGGCAGGGGTTCATGAACACTGAAGCTTTCTTT.

The V call is TRBV2, the J call TRBJ2-7; weak D call: TRBD1 (6 bases). With 5 bases removed from V and 3 bases from J, the gap between germline ends came to 8 bases. The CDR3 extends over 12 amino acids. Germline V CDR1 and CDR2: SNHLY, FYNNEI. CDR3 protein: CASSKQGYEQYF. CDR3 in DNA: TGTGCCAGCAGTAAACAGGGCTACGAGCAGTACTTC.

This chain links TRBV5-5 with TRBJ2-5; 7 bases line up with TRBD2. The CDR3 sequence is 15 residues long. Trimming at V came to 0 bases and at J to 3 bases, leaving 5 bases not matched to a gene. CDR1 and CDR2 from the germline V gene are SGHKS and YYEKEE (reference sequence). CDR3 bases: TGTGCCAGCAGCTTGGCGGGAGGAACTAAAGAGACCCAGTACTTC. Translating gives CASSLAGGTKETQYF.

The CDR3 region has the DNA TGTGCCAGCAGCCAAGATTTGGACGTGTACAATGAGCAGTTCTTC. Translated, it gives CASSQDLDVYNEQFF. The chain carries TRBV4-2 and TRBJ2-1; D gene unclear. The CDR3 consists of 15 residues. The germline V and J ends were trimmed by 0 bases and 4 bases, with 10 bases remaining between them. In germline, CDR1 is LGHNA, CDR2 YNFKEQ.

The chain carries TRBV15 and TRBJ2-1, with TRBD2 matching over 8 bases. The germline V gene encodes CDR1 LNHNV and CDR2 YYDKDF (reference sequence). V was clipped by 0 bases and J by 7 bases; unmatched bases: 2. The CDR3 is 14 residues long. The CDR3 is CATSRDRGGNEQFF. The CDR3 nucleotides are TGTGCCACCAGCAGAGACCGGGGGGGTAATGAGCAGTTCTTC.

This chain joins TRBV5-1 and TRBJ1-1, with 10 bases that match TRBD1. The V and J ends lost 2 bases and 4 bases, in that order; junction bases with no gene match: 2. This CDR3 is built from 14 residues. Germline V gene lookup returns CDR1 SGHRS and CDR2 YFSETQ. The CDR3, as DNA: TGCGCCAGCAGCTTACGGACAGGGGGCACTGAAGCTTTCTTT. This translates into CASSLRTGGTEAFF.

V and J are TRBV7-2 and TRBJ1-2; D not resolved. V lost 5 bases, J lost 7 bases, and 23 bases lay in between. Germline CDR1 SGHTA, CDR2 FQGNSA. The CDR3 sequence is 16 residues long. This CDR3 is CASSPPNGVTLGGYTF. CDR3 DNA sequence: TGTGCCAGCAGCCCACCGAATGGGGTGACATTGGGTGGCTACACCTTC.